This is a list of T cell receptor beta chains from one sample in a study of CD8+ T cells in alopecia areata. Profiled with immunoSEQ multiplex PCR; TCRdb holds only in-frame clones, not every one. The sample has 150,000 to 250,000 clones; 58% are singletons. Sequencing was performed on CD4+ T cells sorted from blood, taken at week 24, from a patient treated with tofacitinib. All receptors come from a human donor with alopecia areata. Both conserved end residues are part of each CDR3. The D gene is left open where the match is weak. Clone size appears in some rows only: once, few, many, or a class for an expanded clone.

D gene,V gene,clone size,J gene,CDR3 protein,CDR3 DNA
.,TRBV5-1,.,TRBJ1-4,CASSPTTQQEKLFF,TGCGCCAGCAGCCCAACCACTCAGCAGGAAAAACTGTTTTTT
.,TRBV15,few,TRBJ2-5,CATKAAQQETQYF,TGTGCCACCAAGGCGGCGCAACAAGAGACCCAGTACTTC
.,TRBV5-1,.,TRBJ1-1,CASRGSMNTEAFF,TGCGCCAGCAGGGGGTCCATGAACACTGAAGCTTTCTTT
TRBD2,TRBV7-9,.,TRBJ2-5,CASSSGLAGKQETQYF,TGTGCCAGCAGCTCCGGACTAGCGGGAAAGCAAGAGACCCAGTACTTC
TRBD1,TRBV28,.,TRBJ2-1,CASSPHRGPLFF,TGTGCCAGCAGTCCCCACAGGGGGCCTCTGTTCTTC
TRBD2,TRBV4-2,.,TRBJ2-1,CASSQPTSWHEQFF,TGTGCCAGCAGCCAACCGACTAGCTGGCATGAGCAGTTCTTC
TRBD1,TRBV29-1,.,TRBJ1-2,CSVGTGGGYTF,TGCAGCGTTGGAACAGGGGGAGGCTACACCTTC
.,TRBV14,few,TRBJ2-1,CASSQVSGSGEQFF,TGTGCCAGCAGCCAAGTTTCAGGCTCGGGGGAGCAGTTCTTC
.,TRBV5-1,.,TRBJ2-7,CASSPSGAAYEQYF,TGCGCCAGCAGCCCGTCGGGGGCCGCCTACGAGCAGTACTTC
.,TRBV30,.,TRBJ2-2,CAWSVKLPGELFF,TGTGCCTGGAGTGTGAAACTGCCCGGGGAGCTGTTTTTT
.,TRBV6-1,.,TRBJ2-2,CASSGGSTGELFF,TGTGCCAGCAGTGGAGGTAGCACCGGGGAGCTGTTTTTT
.,TRBV2,once,TRBJ2-2,CASSEVRSNTGELFF,TGTGCCAGCAGTGAGGTTAGGTCGAACACCGGGGAGCTGTTTTTT
TRBD2,TRBV7-9,few,TRBJ2-7,CASSPQTLAGGLYEQYF,TGTGCCAGCAGCCCACAAACACTAGCGGGGGGGCTCTACGAGCAGTACTTC
TRBD2,TRBV4-1,.,TRBJ2-1,CASSQTGTSSYNEQFF,TGCGCCAGCAGCCAGACCGGGACTAGCAGTTACAATGAGCAGTTCTTC
.,TRBV5-1,.,TRBJ2-7,CASSLHSYEQYF,TGCGCCAGCAGCCTACACTCCTACGAGCAGTACTTC
TRBD2,TRBV20-1,.,TRBJ2-1,CSAREVDEQFF,TGCAGTGCTCGGGAGGTAGATGAGCAGTTCTTC
.,TRBV5-1,.,TRBJ2-1,CASSLVSFNEQFF,TGCGCCAGCAGCTTGGTTTCATTTAATGAGCAGTTCTTC